Following are 10 T cell receptor beta chains from one sample sequenced in a study of blood T cell repertoires in COVID-19. Profiled with immunoSEQ multiplex PCR; TCRdb holds only in-frame clones, not every one. The profile covers around 180,000 clones, with 65% to 85% appearing a single time and around 16% taken by the ten largest. The sequenced sample consisted of peripheral blood. The source of these receptors is a man aged 60-69 years with active or convalescent COVID-19.

This clone was counted only a few times. The rearrangement links TRBV19 to TRBJ1-1, with D perhaps matching TRBD1 (6 bases). With 8 bases removed from V and 1 base from J, the gap between germline ends came to 11 bases. The CDR3 is 13 residues long. Germline CDR1 is LNHDA and CDR2 is SQIVND (reference sequence). The CDR3 sequence: CASAQQGNTEAFF. The CDR3 DNA reads TGTGCCAGTGCCCAACAGGGGAACACTGAAGCTTTCTTT. Complete variable domain (other parts from reference TRBV19 and TRBJ1-1): DGGITQSPKYLFRKEGQNVTLSCEQNLNHDAMYWYRQDPGQGLRLIYYSQIVNDFQKGDIAEGYSVSREKKESFPLTVTSAQKNPTAFYLCASAQQGNTEAFFGQGTRLTVV.

The CDR3 spells CASSLMTGNVNTIYF. The CDR3, as DNA: TGTGCCAGCAGCTTGATGACAGGGAATGTTAACACCATATATTTT. The chain carries TRBV13 and TRBJ1-3; the match to TRBD1 covers 7 bases. Losses at the gene ends were 3 bases for V and 7 bases for J; bases not matched to a gene: 9. Germline V lookup: CDR1 PRHDT, CDR2 FYEKMQ (reference sequence). The CDR3 consists of 15 residues.

This clone was seen a handful of times. This chain links TRBV7-2 with TRBJ1-5, with D tentatively TRBD1 (6 bases). This CDR3 contains 16 residues. The V gene lost 4 bases and the J gene lost 0 bases, with 13 bases spanning the gap. CDR1 is SGHTA, CDR2 FQGNSA, per germline. CDR3 sequence (DNA): TGTGCCAGCAGCTGGGGGGGCACCTATAGCAATCAGCCCCAGCATTTT. Its translation is CASSWGGTYSNQPQHF.

V usage is TRBV7-8 and J usage is TRBJ2-7; D unresolved. V was pared by 2 bases and J by 6 bases, with 11 bases between. Germline CDR1 is SGHVS and CDR2 is FQNEAQ. The CDR3 consists of 13 residues. CDR3 DNA: TGTGCCAGCAGCTTACTCCCGCAGTCCGAGCAGTACTTC. Translating it yields CASSLLPQSEQYF.

The chain uses TRBV1 and TRBJ2-3; the table assigns TRBD2, which was not confirmed against the DNA. TRBV1 is classified as a pseudogene. The CDR3 runs to 19 residues. The CDR3 protein is CTSSQELAGGPMRPDTQYF. The CDR3 coding sequence is TGCACCAGCAGCCAAGAACTAGCGGGAGGGCCAATGCGGCCAGATACGCAGTATTTT.

V gene TRBV3-1 (or the pseudogene TRBV3-2) combines with J gene TRBJ2-7; 8 bases are a match to TRBD1. Germline V gene data show CDR1 as LGHDT and CDR2 as YNNKEL (reference sequence). There are 14 residues in the CDR3. With V trimmed by 1 base and J by 7 bases, 6 bases remained unmatched. The CDR3 region is CASSQGQGAGEQYF. As DNA, the CDR3 is TGTGCCAGCAGCCAAGGCCAGGGGGCGGGGGAGCAGTACTTC.

The chain is built from TRBV5-1 and TRBJ2-1, with a possible D match to TRBD2 (7 bases). The germline V gene has CDR1 SGHRS and CDR2 YFSETQ. The CDR3 contains 16 residues. Between the trimmed V and J ends, which lost 0 bases and 2 bases, there was a span of 12 bases. The CDR3 sequence: CASSLGGGGPYNEQFF. The CDR3 nucleotides are TGCGCCAGCAGCTTGGGGGGCGGGGGCCCCTACAATGAGCAGTTCTTC.

This clone turned up a few times. This chain connects TRBV18 to TRBJ2-7; TRBD1 might be the D (6 bases). The CDR3 is made up of 15 amino acids. Germline V gene sequence: CDR1 KGHSH, CDR2 LQKENI. The V gene lost 3 bases and the J gene lost 0 bases, with 12 bases spanning the gap. CDR3 amino acids: CASSPSQGSSYEQYF. DNA for the CDR3: TGTGCCAGCTCACCTTCCCAGGGGAGCTCCTACGAGCAGTACTTC.

This rearrangement joins TRBV3-1 (or the pseudogene TRBV3-2) to TRBJ2-4, with 12 bases lining up with TRBD1. The V gene end was trimmed by 3 bases and the J gene end by 6 bases; junction bases not matched to a gene: 6. CDR1 is LGHDT and CDR2 is YNNKEL in the germline V gene (reference sequence). The CDR3 has 16 residues. CDR3: CASSHLGQGAGNIQYF. The DNA for the CDR3 is TGTGCCAGCAGCCATTTGGGACAGGGGGCAGGAAACATTCAGTACTTC.

This chain joins TRBV19 and TRBJ1-3; D not resolved. From germline, CDR1 is LNHDA and CDR2 SQIVND (reference sequence). The V gene lost 3 bases and the J gene lost 3 bases, with 3 bases spanning the gap. The CDR3 covers 12 residues. The CDR3 protein is CASSINGNTIYF. As DNA, the CDR3 is TGTGCCAGTAGTATTAATGGAAACACCATATATTTT. Supplemented by reference TRBV19 and TRBJ1-3, the full variable domain reads DGGITQSPKYLFRKEGQNVTLSCEQNLNHDAMYWYRQDPGQGLRLIYYSQIVNDFQKGDIAEGYSVSREKKESFPLTVTSAQKNPTAFYLCASSINGNTIYFGEGSWLTVV.